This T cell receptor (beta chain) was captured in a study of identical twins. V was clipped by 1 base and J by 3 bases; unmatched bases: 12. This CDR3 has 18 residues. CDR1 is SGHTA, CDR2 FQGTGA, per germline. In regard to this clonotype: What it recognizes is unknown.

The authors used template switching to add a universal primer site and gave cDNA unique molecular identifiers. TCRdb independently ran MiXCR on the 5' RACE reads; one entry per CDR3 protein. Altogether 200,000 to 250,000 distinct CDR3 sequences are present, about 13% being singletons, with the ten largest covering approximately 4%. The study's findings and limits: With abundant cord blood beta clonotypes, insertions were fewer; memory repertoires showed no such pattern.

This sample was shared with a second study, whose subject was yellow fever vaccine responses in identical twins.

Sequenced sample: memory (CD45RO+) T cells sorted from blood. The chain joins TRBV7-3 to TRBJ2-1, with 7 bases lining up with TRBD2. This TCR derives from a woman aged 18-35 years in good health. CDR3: CASSLRYSQREGYNEQFF. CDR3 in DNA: TGTGCCAGCAGCTTAAGGTATAGTCAGCGGGAAGGCTACAATGAGCAGTTCTTC.